This T cell receptor (beta chain) was captured in a study of blood T cell repertoires in COVID-19. Here immunoSEQ multiplex PCR was the method, and the copy in TCRdb shows in-frame clones only, minus some. The table includes over 95,000 clones, approximately 90% detected once. This clone was detected a few times. V lost 3 bases, J lost 4 bases, and 9 bases lay in between. The CDR3 is 13 residues long. Germline V gene sequence: CDR1 SGHAT, CDR2 FQNNGV. The V and J genes are TRBV11-2 and TRBJ1-1; TRBD1 is a possible D gene (5 bases). The TCR originated in a woman in her fifties or sixties with acute or convalescent COVID-19. Sequencing was carried out using peripheral blood. CDR3 DNA: TGTGCCAGCAGCTTCATGGGGGGCACTGAAGCTTTCTTT. It is translated as CASSFMGGTEAFF.